Shown below are 5 T cell receptor beta chains from a single sample sequenced in a study of T cell responses to AZD1222 COVID-19 vaccine. Data came from immunoSEQ multiplex PCR; TCRdb stores just in-frame clones and leaves some out. Of approximately 150,000 clones in the sample, about nine tenths were seen once. The sequencing here drew on peripheral blood, taken on day 0 of AZD1222 vaccination. These receptors were taken from an adult in good health.

The chain is built from TRBV10-3 and TRBJ1-2; D possibly corresponds to TRBD1 (6 bases). Germline V gene lookup returns CDR1 ENHRY and CDR2 SYGVKD. Trimming took 1 base from V and 2 from J, leaving 14 bases between them. The CDR3 loop spans 16 amino acids. CDR3 coding DNA: TGTGCCATCAGTGAGTACAGTGCGGGGGCCAACTATGGCTACACCTTC. Translated, it gives CAISEYSAGANYGYTF.

The chain recombines TRBV2 with TRBJ2-7; the D call may be TRBD1 or TRBD2 (5 bases each). CDR3 length: 13 residues. With 5 bases removed from V and 6 bases from J, the gap between germline ends came to 14 bases. Germline CDR1 reads SNHLY; CDR2 reads FYNNEI. CDR3 sequence (DNA): TGTGCCAGCAGTAGGGACCCGCAGGTCGAGCAGTACTTC. It yields the protein CASSRDPQVEQYF.

The chain joins TRBV28 to TRBJ2-2; TRBD2 aligns across 9 bases. Unmatched junction bases numbered 13, after V lost 3 bases and J lost 2 bases. The germline gives CDR1 MDHEN, CDR2 SYDVKM. The CDR3 contains 19 residues. CDR3 DNA: TGTGCCAGCAGTTTGTGGGGGGCGCATAGCGGGAGAAACACCGGGGAGCTGTTTTTT. Encoded protein: CASSLWGAHSGRNTGELFF.

The V gene is TRBV6-5, the J gene TRBJ2-3, with D perhaps TRBD1 or TRBD2 (5 bases each). The CDR3 totals 14 residues. Trimming removed 7 bases at V and 6 bases at J, with 17 bases between. Per germline, CDR1 MNHEY and CDR2 SVGAGI. CDR3 protein: CASTPWGRADTQYF. For the CDR3, the DNA is TGTGCCAGCACCCCATGGGGGAGAGCGGATACGCAGTATTTT.

This chain links TRBV7-9 with TRBJ2-4; D is perhaps TRBD2 (5 bases). The CDR3 totals 15 residues. Per germline, CDR1 SEHNR and CDR2 FQNEAQ (reference sequence). V dropped 3 bases and J dropped 2 bases, with 11 bases sitting between them. CDR3 loop: CASSFGLGTKNIQYF. The CDR3 region has the DNA TGTGCCAGCAGCTTCGGACTGGGGACCAAAAACATTCAGTACTTC.